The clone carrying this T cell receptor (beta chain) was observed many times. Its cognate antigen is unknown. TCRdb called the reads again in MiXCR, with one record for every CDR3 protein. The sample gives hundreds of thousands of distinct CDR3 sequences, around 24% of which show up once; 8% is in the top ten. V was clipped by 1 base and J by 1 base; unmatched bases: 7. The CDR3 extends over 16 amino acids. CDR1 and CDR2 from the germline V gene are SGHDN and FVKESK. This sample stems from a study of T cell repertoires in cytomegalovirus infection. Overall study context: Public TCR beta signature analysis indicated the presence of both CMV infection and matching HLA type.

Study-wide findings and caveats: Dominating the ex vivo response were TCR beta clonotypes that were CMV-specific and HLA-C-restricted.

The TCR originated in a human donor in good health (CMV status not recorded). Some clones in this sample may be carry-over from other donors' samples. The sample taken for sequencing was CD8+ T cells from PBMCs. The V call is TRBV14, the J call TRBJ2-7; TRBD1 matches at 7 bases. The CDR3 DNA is TGTGCCAGCAGCCAAGTTCTTGCAGGGGGTTCCTACGAGCAGTACTTC. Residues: CASSQVLAGGSYEQYF.